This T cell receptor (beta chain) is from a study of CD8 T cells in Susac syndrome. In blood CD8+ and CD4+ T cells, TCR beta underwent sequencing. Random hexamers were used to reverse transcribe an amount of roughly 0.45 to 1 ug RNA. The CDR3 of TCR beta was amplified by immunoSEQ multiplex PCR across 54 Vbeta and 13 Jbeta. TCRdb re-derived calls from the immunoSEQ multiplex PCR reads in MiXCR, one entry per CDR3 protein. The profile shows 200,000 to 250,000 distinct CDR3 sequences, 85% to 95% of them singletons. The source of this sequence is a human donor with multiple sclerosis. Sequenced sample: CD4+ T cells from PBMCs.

The CDR3 region is CASRPLNGYEQFF. The DNA of the CDR3 is TGTGCCAGTAGGCCCCTAAACGGCTATGAGCAGTTCTTC. The J gene is TRBJ2-1, the V gene TRBV19; no reliable D call. Germline loops: CDR1 LNHDA, CDR2 SQIVND (reference sequence). The CDR3 contains 13 residues. Deletions cut 6 bases from V and 8 bases from J, with 14 bases between.